One and the same sample provided the 17 T cell receptor beta chains below, sequenced in a study of metastatic and nonmetastatic thyroid tumors. TCRdb re-called the PCR reads via MiXCR. The data contain about 28,000 clones, approximately 17% of them seen just once; the ten biggest clones take up roughly 4.2%. Patients had received no treatment of any kind before thyroid surgery. The sequenced material came from blood. The receptors were gathered from a female donor with papillary thyroid cancer or a benign thyroid nodule (not recorded which). Some clones in this sample may be carry-over from other donors' samples.

This clone was seen many times. At one end the junction does not follow the germline gene, possibly because of a read error. Other DNA sequences within the sample encode an identical CDR3. The V call is TRBV6-1, the J call TRBJ2-7; 13 bases fit TRBD2. The CDR3 has 16 amino acids. Germline values: CDR1 MNHNS, CDR2 SASEGT. Here the CDR3 DNA reads TGTGCCAGCAGTAAAAACCGCGGGACTAGCGGGAACGAGCAATACTTC. This translates into CASSKNRGTSGNEQYF.

This chain joins TRBV3-1 and TRBJ2-5, with D maybe TRBD2 (5 bases). The CDR3 is 15 residues long. Deletions cut 1 base from V and 4 bases from J, with 13 bases between. Germline assignment: CDR1 LGHDT and CDR2 YNNKEL (reference sequence). In DNA, the CDR3 is TGTGCCAGCAGCCAAGGGTCCGGGGTGGGAGAGACCCAGTACTTC. Amino acids: CASSQGSGVGETQYF.

The genes are TRBV7-3 and TRBJ2-1; perhaps TRBD1 as D (5 bases). Trimming removed 5 bases at V and 0 bases at J, with 11 bases between. CDR3 length: 15 residues. The germline V gene has CDR1 SGHTA and CDR2 FQGTGA. DNA of the CDR3: TGTGCCAGCAGCCCTCAGGGTTACTCCTACAATGAGCAGTTCTTC. It yields the protein CASSPQGYSYNEQFF.

The DNA of the CDR3 is TGTGCCTGGAGATTTAGCGGGAGGCTGTCCGAGCAGTACTTC. It translates to CAWRFSGRLSEQYF. V gene TRBV30 combines with J gene TRBJ2-7; 10 bases match TRBD2. The CDR3 is made up of 14 amino acids. V gave up 3 bases and J gave up 6 bases; unmatched junction bases: 8. Per the germline V gene, CDR1 is GTSNPN and CDR2 is SVGIG (reference sequence).

There are many counts of this clone. V and J are TRBV19 and TRBJ1-2, with D perhaps matching TRBD1 (5 bases). Trimming took 1 base from V and 4 from J, leaving 13 bases between them. Germline V gives CDR1 LNHDA, CDR2 SQIVND (reference sequence). This CDR3 has 15 amino acids. The CDR3 sequence is CASSIGQGVGYGYTF. The CDR3, as DNA: TGTGCCAGTAGTATAGGGCAGGGAGTCGGCTATGGCTACACCTTC.

By share of the sample, this clone is medium-sized (0.01 to 0.1%). Other DNA sequences of this sample code for an identical CDR3. The V and J genes are TRBV2 and TRBJ2-7; D possibly matches TRBD1 or TRBD2 (5 bases each). V was clipped by 6 bases and J by 3 bases, with 15 bases between them. The germline CDR1 and CDR2 sequences are SNHLY and FYNNEI. The CDR3 spans 14 residues. CDR3 DNA sequence: TGTGCCAGCAGACCCGGGACGGGGATCTACGAGCAGTACTTC. It specifies CASRPGTGIYEQYF.

The V and J genes are TRBV11-2 and TRBJ1-2; possibly TRBD1 for D (5 bases). CDR1 and CDR2 from the germline V gene are SGHAT and FQNNGV. The germline V and J ends were trimmed by 4 bases and 2 bases, with 20 bases remaining between them. The CDR3 contains 17 residues. The CDR3 here is CASSSREGILGNYGYTF. CDR3 in DNA: TGTGCCAGCAGCTCGAGGGAGGGGATTCTGGGAAACTATGGCTACACCTTC.

DNA of the CDR3: TGTGCCAGCAGGCGACTAGCGGTAGTGCGGAGCCAAGAGACCCAGTACTTC. Residues: CASRRLAVVRSQETQYF. The V gene is TRBV6-1, the J gene TRBJ2-5, with 9 bases identical to TRBD2. Trimming cost V 6 bases and J 1 base; bases outside gene matches: 12. The CDR3 has 17 residues. Per the germline V gene, CDR1 is MNHNS and CDR2 is SASEGT.

Concerning this clone itself: The identical CDR3 is also encoded by other nucleotide sequences in the sample. The genes are TRBV20-1 and TRBJ2-2, with 9 bases that match TRBD2. V shed 3 bases, J shed 6 bases, and the junction held 8 bases outside the gene matches. There are 15 residues in the CDR3. Per the germline V gene, CDR1 is DFQATT and CDR2 is SNEGSKA (reference sequence). The chain's CDR3 is CSARLGGRAAGELFF. CDR3 nucleotide sequence: TGCAGTGCTAGGCTGGGCGGGAGGGCCGCCGGGGAGCTGTTTTTT.

This clone was picked up a small number of times. Here the CDR3 omits its conserved ending phenylalanine or tryptophan, so a read error is the likely source. The V and J genes are TRBV7-9 and TRBJ2-3, with D tentatively TRBD1 (6 bases). CDR3 length equals 14 residues. The germline CDR1 and CDR2 sequences are SEHNR and FQNEAQ (reference sequence). CDR3 sequence reads: CASSLADSTDTQYL. In nucleotides, the CDR3 is TGTGCCAGCAGCTTAGCGGACAGCACAGACACGCAGTATCTT.

This clone was seen many times. The chain recombines TRBV7-9 with TRBJ1-5; TRBD1 matches 7 bases. This CDR3 spans 15 amino acids. CDR1 is SEHNR and CDR2 is FQNEAQ in the germline V gene (reference sequence). V lost 0 bases, J lost 4 bases, and 3 bases stayed unmatched. The CDR3 nucleotides are TGTGCCAGCAGCTTAGCACAGGGGCCGAATCAGCCCCAGCATTTT. Its translation: CASSLAQGPNQPQHF.

By sample share, this clone is medium-sized. The chain joins TRBV6-1 to TRBJ1-6; weak D call: TRBD1 (5 bases). The CDR3 is 14 residues long. V lost 3 bases, J lost 9 bases, and 12 bases lay in between. Looked up from germline, CDR1 is MNHNS and CDR2 is SASEGT. CDR3 residues: CASSDRVTFSPLHF. The CDR3 DNA reads as TGTGCCAGCAGTGACAGGGTTACCTTTTCACCCCTCCACTTT.

This clone was observed many times. The chain combines TRBV28 with TRBJ2-7; 9 bases are shared with TRBD2. The germline gives CDR1 MDHEN, CDR2 SYDVKM. This CDR3 comprises 14 residues. V dropped 3 bases and J dropped 5; count of bases not matched to a gene: 5. The CDR3 loop reads CASSFRGGGDEQYF. The CDR3 DNA sequence: TGTGCCAGCAGTTTTCGGGGCGGGGGGGACGAGCAGTACTTC.

This clone showed up just a few times. A read error may account for a junction end that differs from germline. This chain uses TRBV6-1 with TRBJ2-5; maybe TRBD2 (6 bases). CDR3 size: 15 residues. Germline V gene lookup returns CDR1 MNHNS and CDR2 SASEGT. This CDR3 is CVSSVTSWVQETQYF. The CDR3 bases are TGTGTCAGCAGTGTAACTAGCTGGGTCCAAGAGACCCAGTACTTC.

With regard to this clone: A junction boundary mismatches the germline segment, possibly from a read error. The chain is built from TRBV5-1 and TRBJ2-2, with D perhaps matching TRBD1 (7 bases). The CDR3 length is 15 residues. CDR1 is SGHRS, CDR2 YFSETQ, per germline. This CDR3 reads CASTTQGGTTVELFF. The CDR3 region has the DNA TGCGCCAGCACTACTCAGGGGGGTACCACCGTGGAGCTGTTTTTT.

This clone was picked up many times. V and J are TRBV5-6 and TRBJ2-1; possible D gene TRBD2, 5 bases. The germline gives CDR1 SGHDT, CDR2 YYEEEE. The germline V and J ends were trimmed by 4 bases and 12 bases, with 26 bases remaining between them. This CDR3 spans 16 amino acids. CDR3 residues: CASSPPGLFVGIGQFF. CDR3 coding DNA: TGTGCCAGCAGCCCCCCTGGACTTTTCGTTGGGATTGGGCAGTTCTTC.

The gene calls are TRBV30 and TRBJ1-5; unclear D gene. The ends were cut back, 5 bases at V and 9 bases at J, with 14 bases in the middle. The length of the CDR3 is 12 residues. Germline V gene lookup returns CDR1 GTSNPN and CDR2 SVGIG (reference sequence). The chain's CDR3 is CAWGEGGRPQHF. For the CDR3, the DNA is TGTGCCTGGGGGGAGGGTGGTCGGCCCCAGCATTTT.